The 23 T cell receptor beta chains below come from one sample, sequenced in a study of T cell responses to AZD1222 COVID-19 vaccine. Profiled with immunoSEQ multiplex PCR; TCRdb holds only in-frame clones, not every one. The sample consists of fewer than 80,000 clones, about 91% of them appearing once. Sample: peripheral blood, taken 28 days after the second dose of the MenACWY control vaccine. The receptors come from an adult who received the MenACWY meningococcal vaccine as a control.

The V and J genes are TRBV5-4 and TRBJ1-2; 8 bases fit TRBD1. Germline CDR1 reads SGHNT; CDR2 reads YYREEE (reference sequence). V lost 4 bases and J lost 4; bases outside the gene matches: 3. CDR3 size: 13 residues. CDR3 sequence (DNA): TGTGCCAGCAGCCAAGACAGGGGCTATGGCTACACCTTC. Translated, it gives CASSQDRGYGYTF. The full variable domain, with the rest looked up from reference TRBV5-4 and TRBJ1-2, is ETGVTQSPTHLIKTRGQQVTLRCSSQSGHNTVSWYQQALGQGPQFIFQYYREEENGRGNFPPRFSGLQFPNYSSELNVNALELDDSALYLCASSQDRGYGYTFGSGTRLTVV.

The chain is built from TRBV7-2 and TRBJ2-5, with TRBD2 matching 10 bases. The CDR3 length is 14 residues. Germline-derived CDR1 and CDR2 are SGHTA and FQGNSA. With 4 bases clipped from V and 6 bases from J, the junction kept 5 bases outside the gene matches. The CDR3, as DNA: TGTGCCAGCAGCTCACTAGCGGGAATCAAGACCCAGTACTTC. This codes for CASSSLAGIKTQYF.

The V call is TRBV29-1, the J call TRBJ1-1; TRBD1 might be the D (5 bases). Germline lookup yields CDR1 SQVTM and CDR2 ANQGSEA. Trimming took 6 bases from V and 1 from J, leaving 9 bases between them. The CDR3 is 12 residues long. The CDR3 here is CSVLTENTEAFF. In nucleotides, the CDR3 is TGCAGCGTACTGACAGAGAACACTGAAGCTTTCTTT.

The chain joins TRBV5-1 to TRBJ1-2; D ambiguous. The CDR3 contains 14 residues. The germline V and J ends were trimmed by 1 base and 8 bases, with 15 bases remaining between them. The germline V gene encodes CDR1 SGHRS and CDR2 YFSETQ. CDR3 nucleotide sequence: TGCGCCAGCAGCTTGCCGGTAATAGAAGGAGGCTACACCTTC. It specifies CASSLPVIEGGYTF.

V usage is TRBV30 and J usage is TRBJ1-1, with no clear D. Germline lookup yields CDR1 GTSNPN and CDR2 SVGIG (reference sequence). V was shortened by 5 bases and J by 0 bases, with 10 bases between the two germline ends. The CDR3 is made up of 13 amino acids. Written as DNA, the CDR3 is TGTGCCTGGCTTTGGCCGCTGAACACTGAAGCTTTCTTT. Translation: CAWLWPLNTEAFF. The whole variable domain, remainder taken from reference TRBV30 and TRBJ1-1, is SQTIHQWPATLVQPVGSPLSLECTVEGTSNPNLYWYRQAAGRGLQLLFYSVGIGQISSEVPQNLSASRPQDRQFILSSKKLLLSDSGFYLCAWLWPLNTEAFFGQGTRLTVV.

The chain employs TRBV11-2 and TRBJ2-1; D is possibly TRBD2 (6 bases). The CDR3 runs to 14 residues. Trimming took off 1 base at V and 4 bases at J, with 8 bases between the two ends. Per germline, CDR1 SGHAT and CDR2 FQNNGV. CDR3 amino acids: CASSLVGGYNEQFF. CDR3 in DNA: TGTGCCAGCAGCTTAGTCGGGGGTTACAATGAGCAGTTCTTC. Full variable domain (remainder filled in from reference TRBV11-2 and TRBJ2-1): EAGVAQSPRYKIIEKRQSVAFWCNPISGHATLYWYQQILGQGPKLLIQFQNNGVVDDSQLPKDRFSAERLKGVDSTLKIQPAKLEDSAVYLCASSLVGGYNEQFFGPGTRLTVL.

This clone was observed a handful of times. The chain has TRBV20-1 and TRBJ1-1; D is uncertain. This CDR3 has 14 amino acids. Trimming took off 3 bases at V and 0 bases at J, with 11 bases between the two ends. Germline V lookup: CDR1 DFQATT, CDR2 SNEGSKA (reference sequence). The CDR3 region has the DNA TGCAGTGCTAGTCCTCCACAAATGAACACTGAAGCTTTCTTT. It yields the protein CSASPPQMNTEAFF.

The chain has TRBV6-5 and TRBJ1-3; D remains ambiguous. The germline V gene encodes CDR1 MNHEY and CDR2 SVGAGI. CDR3 size: 14 residues. Deletions cut 6 bases from V and 0 bases from J, with 9 bases between. The CDR3 bases are TGTGCCAGCAGGCCCAACAGCTCTGGAAACACCATATATTTT. This sequence encodes CASRPNSSGNTIYF.

The chain employs TRBV29-1 and TRBJ2-3; weak D call: TRBD2 (5 bases). CDR1 is SQVTM, CDR2 ANQGSEA, per germline. The V and J ends lost 2 bases and 14 bases respectively, with 20 bases between them. This CDR3 is built from 13 residues. This CDR3 is CSVESGSDTRWYF. CDR3 bases: TGCAGCGTTGAATCGGGGTCCGATACAAGATGGTATTTT.

This rearrangement joins TRBV9 to TRBJ2-1; D is tentatively TRBD1 or TRBD2 (5 bases each). V lost 4 bases to trimming and J lost 4 bases, with 15 bases between them. CDR1 SGDLS and CDR2 YYNGEE come from the germline V gene. This CDR3 comprises 15 residues. The CDR3 coding sequence is TGTGCCAGCAGCTCGTTTGGGGGTGAATACAATGAGCAGTTCTTC. It specifies CASSSFGGEYNEQFF. Together with reference TRBV9 and TRBJ2-1, the CDR3 gives the full variable domain: DSGVTQTPKHLITATGQRVTLRCSPRSGDLSVYWYQQSLDQGLQFLIQYYNGEERAKGNILERFSAQQFPDLHSELNLSSLELGDSALYFCASSSFGGEYNEQFFGPGTRLTVL.

V gene TRBV10-3 combines with J gene TRBJ1-1; D might be TRBD1 (6 bases). Between the trimmed V and J ends, which lost 2 bases and 1 base, there was a span of 14 bases. Germline V gene lookup returns CDR1 ENHRY and CDR2 SYGVKD. The length of the CDR3 is 16 residues. In nucleotides, the CDR3 is TGTGCCATCAGTGAGGGGGGCAGTCTCTCGAACACTGAAGCTTTCTTT. Translating it yields CAISEGGSLSNTEAFF.

The gene calls are TRBV18 and TRBJ2-2; maybe TRBD2 (5 bases). Germline V gives CDR1 KGHSH, CDR2 LQKENI. The ends were cut back, 6 bases at V and 4 bases at J, with 9 bases in the middle. The CDR3 contains 13 residues. The CDR3 protein is CASSLEGTGELFF. DNA for the CDR3: TGTGCCAGCTCCCTCGAGGGCACCGGGGAGCTGTTTTTT.

This chain joins TRBV19 and TRBJ1-5, with D tentatively TRBD1 (6 bases). V lost 5 bases to trimming and J lost 3 bases, with 17 bases between them. Per germline, CDR1 LNHDA and CDR2 SQIVND (reference sequence). CDR3 length: 16 residues. CDR3 sequence: CASSSQEGHNNQPQHF. In nucleotides, the CDR3 is TGTGCCAGTAGTTCCCAAGAGGGACACAACAATCAGCCCCAGCATTTT. The whole variable domain, filled in from reference TRBV19 and TRBJ1-5, reads DGGITQSPKYLFRKEGQNVTLSCEQNLNHDAMYWYRQDPGQGLRLIYYSQIVNDFQKGDIAEGYSVSREKKESFPLTVTSAQKNPTAFYLCASSSQEGHNNQPQHFGDGTRLSIL.

V usage is TRBV6-2 or TRBV6-3 and J usage is TRBJ2-5, with no clear D. Germline V CDR1 and CDR2: MNHEY, SVGEGT. The ends were cut back, 2 bases at V and 5 bases at J, with 18 bases in the middle. The CDR3 length is 16 residues. The CDR3 DNA is TGTGCCAGCAGTTACGGACCGCCTGGTCTCCGGGAGACCCAGTACTTC. This gives the protein CASSYGPPGLRETQYF.

The V gene is TRBV19, the J gene TRBJ2-3, with 8 bases aligning to TRBD1. Germline CDR1 LNHDA, CDR2 SQIVND (reference sequence). The trim removed 4 bases at V and 1 base at J, leaving 1 base unmatched. This CDR3 comprises 14 residues. For the CDR3, the DNA is TGTGCCAGTAGTACGACAGGGGGCACAGATACGCAGTATTTT. It is translated as CASSTTGGTDTQYF.

This chain links TRBV4-2 with TRBJ1-6; D remains unclear. CDR3 length: 20 amino acids. Between the trimmed V and J ends, which lost 0 bases and 0 bases, there was a span of 18 bases. The germline CDR1 and CDR2 sequences are LGHNA and YNFKEQ. The CDR3 DNA is TGTGCCAGCAGCCAAGAAGCCCTGGACGGCGGTAGCTCCTATAATTCACCCCTCCACTTT. Its protein product is CASSQEALDGGSSYNSPLHF.

The V call is TRBV6-1, the J call TRBJ1-6; no firm D call. CDR3 length: 11 amino acids. Trimming pared 3 bases from V and 9 bases from J, leaving 3 bases between. The germline V gene encodes CDR1 MNHNS and CDR2 SASEGT. CDR3 in amino acids: CASSDISPLHF. CDR3 in DNA: TGTGCCAGCAGTGACATTTCACCCCTCCACTTT.

This clone appeared a single time. The sample contains more than one DNA sequence encoding this CDR3. J is TRBJ1-1 and V is TRBV6-4; perhaps TRBD1 as D (6 bases). The CDR3 loop spans 13 amino acids. Deletions cut 6 bases from V and 0 bases from J, with 8 bases between. Germline V gene data show CDR1 as MRHNA and CDR2 as SNTAGT. The CDR3 reads CASRQGLNTEAFF. The CDR3 DNA sequence: TGTGCCAGCAGACAGGGTCTGAACACTGAAGCTTTCTTT.

The rearrangement uses TRBV7-2 and TRBJ2-3; D is uncertain. The germline V and J ends were trimmed by 1 base and 6 bases, with 5 bases remaining between them. CDR3 size: 12 residues. Germline V gives CDR1 SGHTA, CDR2 FQGNSA. The CDR3 region is CASSLDGDTQYF. Written as DNA, the CDR3 is TGTGCCAGCAGCTTAGATGGGGATACGCAGTATTTT. The full variable domain, with the rest looked up from reference TRBV7-2 and TRBJ2-3, is GAGVSQSPSNKVTEKGKDVELRCDPISGHTALYWYRQSLGQGLEFLIYFQGNSAPDKSGLPSDRFSAERTGGSVSTLTIQRTQQEDSAVYLCASSLDGDTQYFGPGTRLTVL.

This clone was seen a single time. The rearrangement uses TRBV11-3 and TRBJ1-1; possibly TRBD1 for D (5 bases). V dropped 4 bases and J dropped 1 base, with 7 bases sitting between them. The germline CDR1 and CDR2 sequences are SGHNT and YENEEA. The CDR3 runs to 13 residues. CDR3 sequence: CASSSGTNTEAFF. DNA of the CDR3: TGTGCCAGCAGCTCCGGGACGAACACTGAAGCTTTCTTT.

This clone has ten or more counts. The J gene is TRBJ1-2, the V gene TRBV30; D is uncertain. CDR3 length: 13 residues. V lost 0 bases and J 4 bases, leaving 9 bases between the germline ends. CDR1 GTSNPN and CDR2 SVGIG come from the germline V gene (reference sequence). In DNA, the CDR3 is TGTGCCTGGAGTGTACTCCCCAGCTATGGCTACACCTTC. Its protein product is CAWSVLPSYGYTF.

This clone was counted once. The CDR3 DNA is TGTGCCAGCAGCCGAGGTGGGGGGGGGAACACTGAAGCTTTCTTT. Translation: CASSRGGGGNTEAFF. The V gene is TRBV7-8, the J gene TRBJ1-1; perhaps TRBD1 as D (5 bases). CDR3 length: 15 amino acids. V lost 5 bases and J 1 base, leaving 14 bases between the germline ends. Germline V gene lookup returns CDR1 SGHVS and CDR2 FQNEAQ.

The V and J genes are TRBV11-1 and TRBJ2-1; TRBD2 aligns across 8 bases. Losses at the gene ends were 2 bases for V and 2 bases for J; bases not matched to a gene: 5. Germline-derived CDR1 and CDR2 are SGHAT and FQDESV (reference sequence). The CDR3 is 16 amino acids. The CDR3 nucleotides are TGTGCCAGCAGCTTATTGGTTAGCGGGGCCTACAATGAGCAGTTCTTC. This encodes CASSLLVSGAYNEQFF.